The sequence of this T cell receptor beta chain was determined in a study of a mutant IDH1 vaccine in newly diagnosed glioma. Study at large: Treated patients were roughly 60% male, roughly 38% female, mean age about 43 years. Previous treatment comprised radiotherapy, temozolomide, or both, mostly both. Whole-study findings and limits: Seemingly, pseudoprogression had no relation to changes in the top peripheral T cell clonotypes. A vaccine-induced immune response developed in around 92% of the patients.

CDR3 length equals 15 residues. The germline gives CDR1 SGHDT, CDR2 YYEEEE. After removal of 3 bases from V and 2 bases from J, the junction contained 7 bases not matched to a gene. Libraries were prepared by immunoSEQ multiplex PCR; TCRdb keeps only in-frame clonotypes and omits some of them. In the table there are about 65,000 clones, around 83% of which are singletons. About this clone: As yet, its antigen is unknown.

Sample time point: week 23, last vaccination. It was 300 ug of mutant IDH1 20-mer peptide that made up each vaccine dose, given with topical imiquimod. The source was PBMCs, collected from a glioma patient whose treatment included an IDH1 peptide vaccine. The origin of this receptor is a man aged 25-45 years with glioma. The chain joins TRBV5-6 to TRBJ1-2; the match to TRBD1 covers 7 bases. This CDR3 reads CASSSGQRANYGYTF. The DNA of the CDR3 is TGTGCCAGCAGCTCGGGACAGCGTGCAAACTATGGCTACACCTTC.